Presented here are 15 T cell receptor beta chains from one specimen sequenced in a study of T cell responses to AZD1222 COVID-19 vaccine. Method: immunoSEQ multiplex PCR; TCRdb's copy keeps in-frame clones and lacks some. The sample holds more than 110,000 clones, roughly 88% seen once. The sequences come from peripheral blood, collected on day 0 of AZD1222 vaccination. Every receptor here comes from an adult in good health.

V is TRBV7-8 and J is TRBJ1-5; D unresolved. The CDR3 spans 15 residues. The germline V gene encodes CDR1 SGHVS and CDR2 FQNEAQ. The germline V and J ends were trimmed by 4 bases and 7 bases, with 17 bases remaining between them. CDR3 loop: CASSWDRRVGQPQHF. The CDR3 DNA follows: TGTGCCAGCAGCTGGGATAGAAGGGTTGGGCAGCCCCAGCATTTT.

CDR3 bases: TGTGCCAGTAGTTCTCAGGGAGGTACTGAAGCTTTCTTT. This gives the protein CASSSQGGTEAFF. The chain recombines TRBV19 with TRBJ1-1; weak D call: TRBD1 (5 bases). With 5 bases removed from V and 5 bases from J, the gap between germline ends came to 12 bases. Germline values: CDR1 LNHDA, CDR2 SQIVND (reference sequence). This CDR3 region has 13 residues.

CDR3 protein: CSSGWGQENEQFF. DNA of the CDR3: TGCAGCTCCGGCTGGGGGCAGGAGAATGAGCAGTTCTTC. This sequence joins TRBV29-1 and TRBJ2-1; D perhaps matches TRBD1 (6 bases). Trimming pared 8 bases from V and 7 bases from J, leaving 18 bases between. Per the germline V gene, CDR1 is SQVTM and CDR2 is ANQGSEA. This CDR3 is built from 13 residues.

The chain has TRBV6-5 and TRBJ2-7; 9 bases are a match to TRBD1. V trimming: 4 bases; J trimming: 9 bases; junction bases outside the gene matches: 16. There are 16 residues in the CDR3. The germline CDR1 and CDR2 sequences are MNHEY and SVGAGI. CDR3 DNA: TGTGCCAGCAGTTTCACAAACCAATCGCCGGGACAGGGGCAGTACTTC. Translated: CASSFTNQSPGQGQYF.

The rearrangement links TRBV7-2 to TRBJ2-3, with 11 bases matching TRBD2. CDR1 is SGHTA, CDR2 FQGNSA, per germline. The CDR3 covers 15 residues. J gave up 3 bases and V 3 bases, and 2 bases lay outside the gene matches. CDR3 sequence (DNA): TGTGCCAGCAGCTTGGCTAGCGGGGGGACAGATACGCAGTATTTT. As protein: CASSLASGGTDTQYF. Looking up the rest from reference TRBV7-2 and TRBJ2-3 gives the full variable domain: GAGVSQSPSNKVTEKGKDVELRCDPISGHTALYWYRQSLGQGLEFLIYFQGNSAPDKSGLPSDRFSAERTGGSVSTLTIQRTQQEDSAVYLCASSLASGGTDTQYFGPGTRLTVL.

This clone showed up just a few times. This sequence joins TRBV7-2 and TRBJ1-1, with D uncertain. The CDR3 sequence is 15 residues long. Per the germline V gene, CDR1 is SGHTA and CDR2 is FQGNSA. Trimming pared 4 bases from V and 6 bases from J, leaving 18 bases between. The CDR3: CASSSESLLYAEAFF. CDR3 in DNA: TGTGCCAGCAGCTCAGAAAGTCTGTTATACGCTGAAGCTTTCTTT. Full variable domain (missing parts from reference TRBV7-2 and TRBJ1-1): GAGVSQSPSNKVTEKGKDVELRCDPISGHTALYWYRQSLGQGLEFLIYFQGNSAPDKSGLPSDRFSAERTGGSVSTLTIQRTQQEDSAVYLCASSSESLLYAEAFFGQGTRLTVV.

The V gene is TRBV5-6, the J gene TRBJ1-1; D gene unclear. This CDR3 is 11 amino acids long. Germline V gives CDR1 SGHDT, CDR2 YYEEEE. V was pared by 4 bases and J by 0 bases, with 1 base between. CDR3 nucleotides: TGTGCCAGCAGCATGAACACTGAAGCTTTCTTT. Translating it yields CASSMNTEAFF.

V is TRBV9 and J is TRBJ1-1; no reliable D call. The V end was cut by 4 bases, the J end by 5 bases, with 12 bases between. The CDR3 sequence is 13 residues long. Germline CDR1 SGDLS, CDR2 YYNGEE. CDR3 coding DNA: TGTGCCAGCAGCTTCCATTTGGGGACTGAAGCTTTCTTT. The encoded protein is CASSFHLGTEAFF.

Comment on this clone: Other DNA sequences in the sample encode the same CDR3. This chain links TRBV27 with TRBJ2-7; D perhaps matches TRBD1 (5 bases). The CDR3 consists of 14 residues. Trimming removed 5 bases from V and 0 bases from J, with 11 bases in between. CDR1 is MNHEY, CDR2 SMNVEV, per germline (reference sequence). The CDR3 spells CASSLRQSSYEQYF. The CDR3 DNA reads TGTGCCAGCAGTCTCCGACAGAGCTCCTACGAGCAGTACTTC.

The chain recombines TRBV10-3 with TRBJ2-2; weak D call: TRBD2 (5 bases). Germline V gives CDR1 ENHRY, CDR2 SYGVKD. CDR3 size: 12 residues. Trimming left V 4 bases short and J 7 bases short, with 7 bases between. The CDR3 is CAISGGIGELFF. The CDR3 DNA sequence: TGTGCCATCAGTGGAGGGATCGGGGAGCTGTTTTTT.

The rearrangement links TRBV4-1 to TRBJ2-1; 14 bases fit TRBD2. Germline V CDR1 and CDR2: MGHRA, YSYEKL. V gave up 4 bases and J gave up 7 bases; unmatched junction bases: 9. The CDR3 consists of 17 residues. The CDR3 bases are TGCGCCAGCAGCCCTGGACTAGCGGGAGGTGGACAAAATGAGCAGTTCTTC. The encoded protein is CASSPGLAGGGQNEQFF.

The chain couples TRBV9 to TRBJ2-2; tentatively, D is TRBD2 (5 bases). The CDR3 totals 14 residues. The germline V gene has CDR1 SGDLS and CDR2 YYNGEE. The germline V and J ends were trimmed by 2 bases and 3 bases, with 8 bases remaining between them. The CDR3 DNA is TGTGCCAGCAGCGTTCTAGCAGACACCGGGGAGCTGTTTTTT. Encoded protein: CASSVLADTGELFF.

This chain joins TRBV5-1 and TRBJ2-5; D may be TRBD2 (5 bases). From germline, CDR1 is SGHRS and CDR2 YFSETQ. CDR3 length: 16 amino acids. V lost 1 base, J lost 4 bases, and 17 bases lay in between. CDR3 sequence (DNA): TGCGCCAGCAGCTTGAGCGGCAGTGAGGTCCCAGAGACCCAGTACTTC. Its translation is CASSLSGSEVPETQYF.

Of note for this clone: Distinct nucleotide sequences in the sample also encode this CDR3. This chain uses TRBV7-9 with TRBJ2-3; D possibly corresponds to TRBD2 (5 bases). The CDR3 has 15 amino acids. Trimming cost V 5 bases and J 0 bases, with 12 bases left between them. Germline CDR1 SEHNR, CDR2 FQNEAQ (reference sequence). The CDR3 spells CASSPPGVSTDTQYF. In DNA, the CDR3 is TGTGCCAGCAGCCCCCCCGGGGTAAGCACAGATACGCAGTATTTT.

V is TRBV12-3 or TRBV12-4 and J is TRBJ1-1; D is uncertain. The CDR3 has 12 residues. Trimming took off 6 bases at V and 0 bases at J, with 5 bases between the two ends. CDR3 sequence: CASSYMNTEAFF. The CDR3 DNA reads TGTGCCAGCAGCTACATGAACACTGAAGCTTTCTTT.